These 14 T cell receptor beta chains were sequenced from one sample in a study of blood T cell repertoires in COVID-19. Assay: immunoSEQ multiplex PCR; the TCRdb copy retains only in-frame clones and omits some. The sample has about 110,000 clones; roughly 85% are singletons. The specimen sequenced was peripheral blood. These receptors all come from a human donor in a cohort sampled during active COVID-19.

The chain has TRBV5-1 and TRBJ2-7, with TRBD2 identical over 10 bases. Per germline, CDR1 SGHRS and CDR2 YFSETQ. The CDR3 sequence is 15 residues long. Trimming cost V 5 bases and J 1 base; bases outside gene matches: 6. As DNA, the CDR3 is TGCGCCAGCAGTTTTCTAGCGGGGGATTCCTACGAGCAGTACTTC. This sequence encodes CASSFLAGDSYEQYF.

The chain is built from TRBV7-8 and TRBJ1-1; 7 nucleotides match TRBD1. Germline CDR1 and CDR2: SGHVS and FQNEAQ. This CDR3 spans 15 amino acids. Trimming at V came to 0 bases and at J to 3 bases, leaving 4 bases not matched to a gene. This CDR3 is CASSLAGGQDTEAFF. Here the CDR3 DNA reads TGTGCCAGCAGCTTAGCAGGGGGCCAGGACACTGAAGCTTTCTTT.

The chain is built from TRBV24-1 and TRBJ2-3; a possible D gene is TRBD1 (5 bases). Germline-derived CDR1 and CDR2 are KGHDR and SFDVKD. This CDR3 has 16 amino acids. The germline V and J ends were trimmed by 4 bases and 2 bases, with 15 bases remaining between them. The DNA of the CDR3 is TGTGCCACCAGTGACCCCTCAGGGCAGGCCACAGATACGCAGTATTTT. Its protein is CATSDPSGQATDTQYF.

The genes are TRBV11-2 and TRBJ1-3, with 12 positions matching TRBD1. Germline V CDR1 and CDR2: SGHAT, FQNNGV. The CDR3 covers 16 residues. With V trimmed by 0 bases and J by 7 bases, 4 bases remained unmatched. Written as DNA, the CDR3 is TGTGCCAGCAGCTTAGACCCGGGACAGGGGGCGAACACCATATATTTT. As protein: CASSLDPGQGANTIYF.

V gene TRBV11-2 combines with J gene TRBJ2-7; 8 nucleotides line up with TRBD1. CDR3 length equals 15 residues. CDR1 is SGHAT, CDR2 FQNNGV, per germline. J was trimmed by 3 bases and V by 6 bases; bases with no gene match: 10. The CDR3 sequence is CASRRTGTGNYEQYF. As DNA, the CDR3 is TGTGCCAGCAGACGTACCGGGACAGGAAACTACGAGCAGTACTTC.

This clone was observed a single time. The rearrangement uses TRBV7-8 and TRBJ2-3; 7 bases are shared with TRBD2. Germline V lookup: CDR1 SGHVS, CDR2 FQNEAQ. V trimming: 10 bases; J trimming: 2 bases; junction bases outside the gene matches: 9. This CDR3 spans 14 amino acids. The CDR3 DNA follows: TGTGCCACAATGGGGGGGGAGCTCACAGATACGCAGTATTTT. Protein sequence: CATMGGELTDTQYF.

The chain couples TRBV7-8 to TRBJ1-1; no definite D call. Germline values: CDR1 SGHVS, CDR2 FQNEAQ. The CDR3 is made up of 12 amino acids. The V end lost 5 bases, the J end lost 7 bases, and 11 bases lay between the germline ends. This chain's CDR3 is CASSPGRREAFF. In DNA, the CDR3 is TGTGCCAGCAGCCCGGGGAGACGTGAAGCTTTCTTT. The entire variable domain, with the rest obtained from reference TRBV7-8 and TRBJ1-1, is as follows: GAGVSQSPRYKVAKRGQDVALRCDPISGHVSLFWYQQALGQGPEFLTYFQNEAQLDKSGLPSDRFFAERPEGSVSTLKIQRTQQEDSAVYLCASSPGRREAFFGQGTRLTVV.

The chain has TRBV18 and TRBJ1-2; TRBD1 matches 9 bases. CDR3 length: 13 amino acids. Looked up from germline, CDR1 is KGHSH and CDR2 is LQKENI. V trimming: 3 bases; J trimming: 7 bases; junction bases outside the gene matches: 3. The CDR3, as DNA: TGTGCCAGCTCACCCACAGGGGGCACTGGCTACACCTTC. Its translation: CASSPTGGTGYTF. Full variable domain (outside the CDR3, taken from reference TRBV18 and TRBJ1-2): NAGVMQNPRHLVRRRGQEARLRCSPMKGHSHVYWYRQLPEEGLKFMVYLQKENIIDESGMPKERFSAEFPKEGPSILRIQQVVRGDSAAYFCASSPTGGTGYTFGSGTRLTVV.

J is TRBJ2-1 and V is TRBV19; 7 nucleotides match TRBD2. The germline CDR1 and CDR2 sequences are LNHDA and SQIVND (reference sequence). The CDR3 extends over 14 amino acids. Trimming at V came to 8 bases and at J to 4 bases, leaving 8 bases not matched to a gene. This CDR3 reads CASGDRDYYNEQFF. The CDR3 DNA reads as TGTGCCAGTGGAGACCGGGACTATTACAATGAGCAGTTCTTC.

The chain carries TRBV5-8 and TRBJ2-7, with 9 bases fitting TRBD1. The CDR3 contains 16 residues. Germline-derived CDR1 and CDR2 are SGHTS and YDEGEE. J gave up 4 bases and V 4 bases, and 12 bases lay outside the gene matches. The CDR3 reads CASSPGSGQGNYEQYF. The CDR3 coding sequence is TGTGCCAGCAGCCCGGGTTCTGGACAGGGGAATTACGAGCAGTACTTC.

This clone was observed a handful of times. J is TRBJ2-1 and V is TRBV27, with D possibly TRBD1 on 6 matching bases. Trimming took 11 bases from V and 7 from J, leaving 21 bases between them. The germline V gene has CDR1 MNHEY and CDR2 SMNVEV (reference sequence). The CDR3 spans 14 residues. The CDR3 is CAARGSLGSNEQFF. In nucleotides, the CDR3 is TGTGCCGCGAGGGGGTCCCTCGGGTCGAATGAGCAGTTCTTC.

V usage is TRBV9 and J usage is TRBJ2-4; tentative D call: TRBD2 (5 bases). V shed 0 bases and J shed 0 bases, with 7 bases lying between them. The CDR3 has 15 residues. Germline V lookup: CDR1 SGDLS, CDR2 YYNGEE. The CDR3 nucleotides read TGTGCCAGCAGCGTAGACGGGGTAGCCAAAAACATTCAGTACTTC. Translation: CASSVDGVAKNIQYF.

The V gene is TRBV7-9, the J gene TRBJ2-7, with 9 bases identical to TRBD1. V shed 6 bases, J shed 3 bases, and the junction held 6 bases outside the gene matches. Germline V gene lookup returns CDR1 SEHNR and CDR2 FQNEAQ (reference sequence). This CDR3 is built from 14 residues. CDR3 sequence: CASSYDRGSYEQYF. In nucleotides, the CDR3 is TGTGCCAGCAGTTACGACAGGGGGAGCTACGAGCAGTACTTC.

The chain uses TRBV6-6 and TRBJ1-1; weak D call: TRBD1 (6 bases). This CDR3 contains 13 residues. Trimming pared 6 bases from V and 1 base from J, leaving 9 bases between. Germline V gene data show CDR1 as MNHNY and CDR2 as SVGAGI (reference sequence). The CDR3 nucleotides are TGTGCCAGCAGAAGGGACACGAACACTGAAGCTTTCTTT. Amino acid sequence: CASRRDTNTEAFF.